This entry lists 9 T cell receptor beta chains sequenced from one sample in a study of identical twins (dated by TCRdb to about 2016). The library relied on 5' RACE. Sequenced using an Illumina HiSeq 2000. TCRdb reran the public reads through fastp at Q25 and MiXCR, keeping productive beta chains. Every distinct CDR3 protein forms one entry, paired with its most common genes and DNA. A total of just over 450,000 distinct CDR3 sequences appear in this sample, approximately 15% of them only once. Around 0.57% of the sample lies in the top ten. This sample was also put to use in a study of yellow fever vaccine responses in identical twins.

The sample taken for sequencing was CD4+ T cells sorted from blood. Receptors were obtained from a woman aged 18-30 years in good health.

This clonotype was detected a few times. V is TRBV4-3 and J is TRBJ2-1; 8 nucleotides align to TRBD2. The CDR3 consists of 15 residues. J was trimmed by 12 bases and V by 0 bases; bases with no gene match: 10. CDR1 is LGHNA, CDR2 YSLEER, per germline. The CDR3 loop reads CASSQDPLTSGGQFF. In nucleotides, the CDR3 is TGCGCCAGCAGCCAAGATCCCCTTACTAGCGGTGGGCAGTTCTTC.

This chain uses TRBV27 with TRBJ2-7; D may correspond to TRBD1 or TRBD2 (5 bases each). CDR3 length: 15 residues. In germline, CDR1 is MNHEY, CDR2 SMNVEV (reference sequence). V shed 5 bases and J shed 3 bases, with 17 bases lying between them. This CDR3 is CASSRHEGRRYEQYF. DNA for the CDR3: TGTGCCAGCAGTCGCCACGAGGGACGGCGCTACGAGCAGTACTTC.

There are many counts of this clonotype. The chain employs TRBV6-9 and TRBJ2-1, with 10 bases fitting TRBD2. V was clipped by 4 bases and J by 6 bases; unmatched bases: 9. The CDR3 is made up of 16 amino acids. CDR1 MNHGY and CDR2 SVAAGI come from the germline V gene. The CDR3 loop reads CASSFVVVAGGNEQFF. The CDR3 nucleotides are TGTGCCAGCAGTTTTGTAGTTGTAGCGGGGGGCAATGAGCAGTTCTTC.

The gene calls are TRBV28 and TRBJ2-7; the D is unclear. The CDR3 totals 15 residues. Per the germline V gene, CDR1 is MDHEN and CDR2 is SYDVKM. With 4 bases removed from V and 4 bases from J, the gap between germline ends came to 17 bases. This CDR3 is CASSSPPRVKYEQYF. In DNA, the CDR3 is TGTGCCAGCAGTTCCCCCCCTAGGGTGAAGTACGAGCAGTACTTC. The whole variable domain, filled in from reference TRBV28 and TRBJ2-7, reads DVKVTQSSRYLVKRTGEKVFLECVQDMDHENMFWYRQDPGLGLRLIYFSYDVKMKEKGDIPEGYSVSREKKERFSLILESASTNQTSMYLCASSSPPRVKYEQYFGPGTRLTVT.

The chain is built from TRBV6-1 and TRBJ2-5, with 9 nucleotides matching TRBD1. The CDR3 loop spans 15 amino acids. The germline V gene has CDR1 MNHNS and CDR2 SASEGT. V lost 6 bases, J lost 2 bases, and 7 bases stayed unmatched. CDR3 amino acids: CASRPPGQGQETQYF. As DNA, the CDR3 is TGTGCCAGCAGGCCTCCGGGACAGGGACAAGAGACCCAGTACTTC.

This clonotype showed up just a few times. The chain carries TRBV28 and TRBJ2-5, with 9 nucleotides matching TRBD1. The V gene's germline CDR1 is MDHEN and CDR2 SYDVKM. CDR3 size: 13 residues. V lost 5 bases, J lost 5 bases, and 3 bases stayed unmatched. The CDR3 is CASSGTGPETQYF. Written as DNA, the CDR3 is TGTGCCAGCAGTGGGACAGGGCCGGAGACCCAGTACTTC.

The V gene is TRBV2, the J gene TRBJ2-1; 10 bases align to TRBD2. This CDR3 has 18 amino acids. V dropped 3 bases and J dropped 4; count of bases not matched to a gene: 12. Looked up from germline, CDR1 is SNHLY and CDR2 is FYNNEI. CDR3 protein: CASSERTLAGGRYNEQFF. The CDR3 nucleotides are TGTGCCAGCAGTGAGAGAACCTTAGCGGGGGGCCGTTACAATGAGCAGTTCTTC.

This sequence joins TRBV7-2 and TRBJ2-1, with 10 positions matching TRBD2. Germline V gene sequence: CDR1 SGHTA, CDR2 FQGNSA. This CDR3 region has 15 residues. The V segment lost 4 bases and the J segment 2 bases; nucleotides outside the gene matches: 2. The CDR3 bases are TGTGCCAGCAGCTCTGGGACTAGCGCCTACAATGAGCAGTTCTTC. This sequence encodes CASSSGTSAYNEQFF.

V and J are TRBV12-3 or TRBV12-4 and TRBJ2-3; D may be TRBD2 (6 bases). This CDR3 spans 16 amino acids. Trimming removed 7 bases from V and 2 bases from J, with 19 bases in between. The CDR3 loop reads CASTFWRGPATDTQYF. The CDR3 DNA reads as TGTGCCAGCACCTTTTGGCGGGGCCCCGCCACAGATACGCAGTATTTT.